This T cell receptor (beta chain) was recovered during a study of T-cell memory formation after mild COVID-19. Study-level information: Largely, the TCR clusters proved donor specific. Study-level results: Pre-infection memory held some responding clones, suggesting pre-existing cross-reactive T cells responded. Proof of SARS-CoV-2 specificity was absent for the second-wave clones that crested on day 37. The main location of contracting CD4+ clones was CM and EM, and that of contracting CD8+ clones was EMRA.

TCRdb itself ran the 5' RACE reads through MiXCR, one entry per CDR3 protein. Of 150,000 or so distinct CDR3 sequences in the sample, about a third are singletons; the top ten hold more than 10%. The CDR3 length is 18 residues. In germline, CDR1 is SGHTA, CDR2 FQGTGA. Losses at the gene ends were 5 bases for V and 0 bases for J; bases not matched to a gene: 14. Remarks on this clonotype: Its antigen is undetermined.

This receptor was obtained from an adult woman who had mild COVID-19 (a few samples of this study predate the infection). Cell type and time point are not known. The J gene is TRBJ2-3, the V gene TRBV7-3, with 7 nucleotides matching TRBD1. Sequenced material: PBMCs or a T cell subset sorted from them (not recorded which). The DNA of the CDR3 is TGTGCCAGCAGCCCCGTTGGCTTTACAGGGGCTAGCACAGATACGCAGTATTTT. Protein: CASSPVGFTGASTDTQYF.